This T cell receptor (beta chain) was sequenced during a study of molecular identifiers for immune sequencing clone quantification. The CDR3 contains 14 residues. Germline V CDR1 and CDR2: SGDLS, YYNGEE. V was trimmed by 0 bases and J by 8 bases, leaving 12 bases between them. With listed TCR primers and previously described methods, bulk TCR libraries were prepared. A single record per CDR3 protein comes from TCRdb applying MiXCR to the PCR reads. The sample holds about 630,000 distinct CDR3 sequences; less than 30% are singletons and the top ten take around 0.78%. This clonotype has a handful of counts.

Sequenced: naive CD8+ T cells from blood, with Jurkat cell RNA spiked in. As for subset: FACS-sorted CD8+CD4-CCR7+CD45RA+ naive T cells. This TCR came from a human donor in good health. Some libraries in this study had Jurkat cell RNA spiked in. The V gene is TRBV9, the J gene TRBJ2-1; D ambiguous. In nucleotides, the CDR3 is TGTGCCAGCAGCGTAGGTACGGTCCCAGATGAGCAGTTCTTC. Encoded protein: CASSVGTVPDEQFF.